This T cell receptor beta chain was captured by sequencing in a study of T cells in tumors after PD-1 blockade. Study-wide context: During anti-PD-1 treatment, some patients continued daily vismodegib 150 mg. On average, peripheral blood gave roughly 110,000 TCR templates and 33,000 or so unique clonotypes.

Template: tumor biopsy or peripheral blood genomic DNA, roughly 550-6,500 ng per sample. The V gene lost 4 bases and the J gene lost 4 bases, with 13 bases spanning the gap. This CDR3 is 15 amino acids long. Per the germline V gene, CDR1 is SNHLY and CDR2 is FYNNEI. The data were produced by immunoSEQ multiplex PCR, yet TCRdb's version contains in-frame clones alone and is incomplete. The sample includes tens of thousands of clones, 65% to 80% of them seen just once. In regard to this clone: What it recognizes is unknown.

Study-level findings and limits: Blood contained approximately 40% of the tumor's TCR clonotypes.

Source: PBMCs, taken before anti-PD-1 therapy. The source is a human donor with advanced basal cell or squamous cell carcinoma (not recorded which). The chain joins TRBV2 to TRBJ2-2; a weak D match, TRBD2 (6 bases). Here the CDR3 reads CASSGGGPGTGELFF. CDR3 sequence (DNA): TGTGCCAGCAGTGGGGGAGGTCCGGGCACCGGGGAGCTGTTTTTT.